A single sample gave rise to the 4 T cell receptor beta chains below, sequenced in a study of shared clonotypes between healthy human individuals. The repertoire was sequenced with immunoSEQ multiplex PCR; TCRdb's copy has only in-frame clones and lacks some. The sample lists some 2,500,000 clones, just under 95% occurring once. The sequenced material came from naive CD4+ T cells from PBMCs. Subset: CD45RA+ positively selected. Receptor source: a man between 18 and 29 years old in good health. Some clones in this sample may be carry-over from other donors' samples.

The rearrangement joins TRBV27 to TRBJ1-4, with 9 bases identical to TRBD1. The V segment lost 6 bases and the J segment 8 bases; nucleotides outside the gene matches: 7. The CDR3 spans 14 residues. The germline V gene encodes CDR1 MNHEY and CDR2 SMNVEV (reference sequence). The CDR3 loop reads CASSRTGVGEKLFF. CDR3 sequence (DNA): TGTGCCAGCAGCCGGACAGGGGTCGGCGAAAAACTGTTTTTT.

The chain links TRBV10-1 to TRBJ1-1; 8 nucleotides align to TRBD1. The germline CDR1 and CDR2 sequences are WNHNN and SYGVQD (reference sequence). The J segment lost 5 bases and the V segment lost 4 bases, leaving 6 bases of the junction unmatched. This CDR3 contains 14 residues. CDR3 sequence reads: CASSAVRGPTEAFF. For the CDR3, the DNA is TGCGCCAGCAGTGCTGTCAGGGGGCCTACTGAAGCTTTCTTT.

The rearrangement joins TRBV10-3 to TRBJ2-3; no firm D call. Trimming removed 6 bases at V and 3 bases at J, with 10 bases between. The CDR3 runs 13 residues. Germline V lookup: CDR1 ENHRY, CDR2 SYGVKD. The CDR3 loop reads CAISPGTTDTQYF. As DNA, the CDR3 is TGTGCCATCAGCCCGGGTACTACAGATACGCAGTATTTT.

CDR3 protein: CASSQRDRDLSGNTIYF. The CDR3 nucleotides read TGTGCCAGCAGCCAACGGGACAGGGACCTCTCTGGAAACACCATATATTTT. V usage is TRBV12-1 and J usage is TRBJ1-3; the table assigns TRBD1, which was not confirmed against the DNA. TRBV12-1 is tagged as a pseudogene. The CDR3 is 17 amino acids.